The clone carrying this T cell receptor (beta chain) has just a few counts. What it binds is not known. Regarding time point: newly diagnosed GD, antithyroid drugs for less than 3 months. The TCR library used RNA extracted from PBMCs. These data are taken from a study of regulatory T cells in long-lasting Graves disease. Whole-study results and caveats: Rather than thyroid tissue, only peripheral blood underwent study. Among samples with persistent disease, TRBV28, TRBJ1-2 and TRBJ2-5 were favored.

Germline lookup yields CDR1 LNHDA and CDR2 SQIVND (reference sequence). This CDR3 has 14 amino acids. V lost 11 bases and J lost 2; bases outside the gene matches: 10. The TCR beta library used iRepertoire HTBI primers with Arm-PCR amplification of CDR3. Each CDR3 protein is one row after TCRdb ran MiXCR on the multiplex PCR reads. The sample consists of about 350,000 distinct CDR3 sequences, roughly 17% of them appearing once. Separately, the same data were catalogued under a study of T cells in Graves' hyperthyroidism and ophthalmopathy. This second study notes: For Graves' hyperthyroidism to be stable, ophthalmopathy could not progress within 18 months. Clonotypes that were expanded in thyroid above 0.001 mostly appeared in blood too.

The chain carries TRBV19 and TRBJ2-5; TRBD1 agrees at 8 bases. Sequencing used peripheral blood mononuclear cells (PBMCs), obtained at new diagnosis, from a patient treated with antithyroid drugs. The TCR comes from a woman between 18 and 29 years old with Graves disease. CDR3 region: CASAARGLQETQYF. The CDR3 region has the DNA TGTGCCTCCGCGGCCAGGGGGCTACAAGAGACCCAGTACTTC. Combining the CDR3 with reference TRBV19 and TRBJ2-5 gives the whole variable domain DGGITQSPKYLFRKEGQNVTLSCEQNLNHDAMYWYRQDPGQGLRLIYYSQIVNDFQKGDIAEGYSVSREKKESFPLTVTSAQKNPTAFYLCASAARGLQETQYFGPGTRLLVL.